These T cell receptor beta chains were read from a single sample in a study of blood T cells in healthy people across ages. TCRdb passed the 5' RACE reads through MiXCR, listing each CDR3 protein once. The table lists about 1 million distinct CDR3 sequences, 40% to 50% of them singletons. Sequencing used blood. These TCRs come from a woman aged 55-69 years in good health. CDR3s include the opening cysteine and the closing phenylalanine or tryptophan. The D gene is left open where the match is weak. Some rows mark clone size as missing; the rest say once, few, many or name a class of expanded clone.

abundance | j_gene | d_gene | v_gene | CDR3nt | CDR3aa
NA | TRBJ2-1 | NA | TRBV7-9 | TGTGCCAGCAGCTTGTCCAAAAATGAGCAGTTCTTC | CASSLSKNEQFF
few | TRBJ2-1 | TRBD2 | TRBV9 | TGTGCCAGCAGCGAACTAGCGGGACTCAACAATGAGCAGTTCTTC | CASSELAGLNNEQFF
NA | TRBJ1-2 | TRBD1 | TRBV5-6 | TGTGCCAGCAGCTTGGGGACAGGCGTGGGCGGCTACACCTTC | CASSLGTGVGGYTF
NA | TRBJ2-1 | NA | TRBV5-6 | TGTGCCAGCAGGGGGACGTCCGAGCAGTTCTTC | CASRGTSEQFF
NA | TRBJ1-1 | NA | TRBV30 | TGTGCCTGGAGTCCCGGGACCACTGAAGCTTTCTTT | CAWSPGTTEAFF
NA | TRBJ2-7 | TRBD1 | TRBV12-3/TRBV12-4 | TGTGCCAGCAGGACGACAGGGTTTAGGTCCTACGTGCAGTACTTC | CASRTTGFRSYVQYF
NA | TRBJ2-7 | NA | TRBV27 | TGTGCCAGCAGTTTCCCGGACAGCTCCTACGAGCAGTACTTC | CASSFPDSSYEQYF
few | TRBJ2-1 | NA | TRBV24-1 | TGTGCCACCAGTGAAAGTGGGTACAATGAGCAGTTCTTC | CATSESGYNEQFF
many | TRBJ2-3 | TRBD2 | TRBV6-2/TRBV6-3 | TGTGCCAGCAGTTACGGGACTAGCGGGAGATTAGATACGCAGTATTTT | CASSYGTSGRLDTQYF
few | TRBJ2-5 | NA | TRBV28 | TGTGCCAGCAGTTTTCAGGGGAGAGAGACCCAGTACTTC | CASSFQGRETQYF
NA | TRBJ2-1 | NA | TRBV20-1 | TGCAGTGCTAGAGCGTCGCGGGGCCTATCTAACAATGAGCAGTTCTTC | CSARASRGLSNNEQFF
many | TRBJ2-3 | NA | TRBV5-1 | TGCGCCAGCAGCTTGAACGCCGTTAGCACAGATACGCAGTATTTT | CASSLNAVSTDTQYF
NA | TRBJ2-6 | NA | TRBV5-1 | TGCGCCAGCAGCTTGGTGTCGGGGGCAGGTGGGGCCAACGTCCTGACTTTC | CASSLVSGAGGANVLTF
medium-sized | TRBJ2-7 | TRBD2 | TRBV29-1 | TGCAGCGTCGCCGGGACTAGCGGGAGCAACGAGCAGTACTTC | CSVAGTSGSNEQYF
NA | TRBJ2-5 | TRBD1 | TRBV7-8 | TGTGCCAGCAGCAAGAGGGACAGGGCGGGGGAGACCCAGTACTTC | CASSKRDRAGETQYF
NA | TRBJ2-5 | TRBD2 | TRBV11-2 | TGTGCCAGCAGCTTAGGGGTGAGCGGGAGGGCCGATAATGAGCAGTACTTC | CASSLGVSGRADNEQYF
NA | TRBJ2-3 | NA | TRBV5-1 | TGCGCCAGCAGCTGGGAAGATCCTAGCACAGATACGCAGTATTTT | CASSWEDPSTDTQYF
few | TRBJ2-7 | NA | TRBV27 | TGTGCCAGCAGTTCGGCTCAGGGAGCCTACGAGCAGTACTTC | CASSSAQGAYEQYF
NA | TRBJ2-3 | NA | TRBV29-1 | TGCAGCGTTCGGGCCGGGGTTGGTGGAGATATGCAGTATTTT | CSVRAGVGGDMQYF
few | TRBJ2-5 | NA | TRBV20-1 | TGCAGTGCTAGCCGAGCGGTCCAAGAGACCCAGTACTTC | CSASRAVQETQYF
few | TRBJ2-1 | NA | TRBV7-2 | TGTGCCAGCAGCTCAGACGGAGGGAGCTCCTACAATGAGCAGTTCTTC | CASSSDGGSSYNEQFF
once | TRBJ2-7 | NA | TRBV5-1 | TGCGCCAGCAGCTTGGGGCAGGGGCCGGGGTACGAGCAGTACTTC | CASSLGQGPGYEQYF
few | TRBJ2-1 | NA | TRBV6-6 | TGTGCCAGCAGGGAGGCGGGGCGGCAGTTCTTC | CASREAGRQFF
NA | TRBJ2-7 | TRBD1 | TRBV5-1 | TGCGCCAGCAGCTGGGACAGGGCCGAGCAGTACTTC | CASSWDRAEQYF
NA | TRBJ2-7 | NA | TRBV7-9 | TGTGCCAGCAGCGAGGACGGAGTAACCTACGAGCAGTACTTC | CASSEDGVTYEQYF
few | TRBJ1-6 | TRBD1 | TRBV20-1 | TGCAGTGCTCCGACCCCGACAGGGTCAAATTCACCCCTCCACTTT | CSAPTPTGSNSPLHF
few | TRBJ2-1 | NA | TRBV28 | TGTGCCAGCCGGGACACGAACACGCTTGAGCAGTTCTTC | CASRDTNTLEQFF
NA | TRBJ2-2 | NA | TRBV6-5 | TGTGCCAGCAGTTACTCCTTGTCCGGTTCCTGGGAGCTGTTTTTT | CASSYSLSGSWELFF
few | TRBJ1-1 | TRBD1 | TRBV25-1 | TGTGCCAGCAGTGAAGCCGGGACAGTAGAAGCTTTCTTT | CASSEAGTVEAFF
NA | TRBJ2-1 | NA | TRBV7-6 | TGTGCCAGCAGCTTAAATTATGAGCAGTTCTTC | CASSLNYEQFF
NA | TRBJ1-4 | TRBD1 | TRBV2 | TGTGCCAGCGGGGCAGGAAAAGGGGGCATTGAAAAACTGTTTTTT | CASGAGKGGIEKLFF
NA | TRBJ2-7 | TRBD2 | TRBV29-1 | TGCAGCGTGACCCTAGCGGGAGTTCCTTACGAGCAGTACTTC | CSVTLAGVPYEQYF
few | TRBJ2-1 | NA | TRBV5-5 | TGTGCCAGCAGCTTCCCAGGGGTGGAGGACAATGAGCAGTTCTTC | CASSFPGVEDNEQFF
NA | TRBJ2-3 | NA | TRBV9 | TGTGCCAGCAGCGTGGACGGCGACCGCACAGATACGCGGTATTTT | CASSVDGDRTDTRYF
NA | TRBJ1-2 | NA | TRBV29-1 | TGCAGCGCCACCGGGACAAGGAGGGATGGCTACACCTTC | CSATGTRRDGYTF
NA | TRBJ2-3 | NA | TRBV27 | TGTGCCAGCAGTTCCAAGTCGGGACTGGAGGGAGTCACAGATACGCAGTATTTT | CASSSKSGLEGVTDTQYF
few | TRBJ2-2 | NA | TRBV6-1 | TGTGCCAGCAGTGAAGAGGGGGGGGGCACCGGGGAGCTGTTTTTT | CASSEEGGGTGELFF
NA | TRBJ2-3 | TRBD2 | TRBV29-1 | TGCAGCCACCCGGAGGCGGGAGGTGGAACAGATACGCAGTATTTT | CSHPEAGGGTDTQYF
NA | TRBJ2-7 | NA | TRBV7-8 | TGTGCCAGCAGCTTAGGAAGAATAGGGCAGTACTTC | CASSLGRIGQYF
NA | TRBJ2-1 | TRBD2 | TRBV5-1 | TGCGCCAGCAGCTTTGGGCGGGAGACACTGTTCTTC | CASSFGRETLFF
once | TRBJ2-3 | NA | TRBV6-1 | TGTGCCAGCATTGGATACCGGGGTCAGGATACGCAGTATTTT | CASIGYRGQDTQYF
few | TRBJ2-5 | NA | TRBV9 | TGTGCCAGCAGCGTAGGGAACCAAGAGACCCAGTACTTC | CASSVGNQETQYF
NA | TRBJ2-7 | NA | TRBV6-1 | TGTGCCAGCAGTGAAGGGCTTTTTTACGAGCAGTACTTC | CASSEGLFYEQYF
NA | TRBJ2-1 | NA | TRBV5-1 | NA | CARDRPQHFGDGTYNEQFF
NA | TRBJ2-3 | TRBD2 | TRBV5-1 | TGCGCCAGCAGTCCGGGACTACTCATCACAGATACGCAGTATTTT | CASSPGLLITDTQYF
few | TRBJ2-3 | NA | TRBV4-1 | TGCGCCAGCAGCCAAGTATTAGAGGGTACGCAGTATTTT | CASSQVLEGTQYF
few | TRBJ2-7 | NA | TRBV27 | TGTGCCAGCAGTTTATCGAGGGGGGACATCATCTACGAGCAGTACTTC | CASSLSRGDIIYEQYF
few | TRBJ2-5 | TRBD1 | TRBV9 | TGTGCCAGCAGCGCCCTCCCCGGGACAGGGGGCCAAGAGACCCAGTACTTC | CASSALPGTGGQETQYF
NA | TRBJ1-4 | NA | TRBV29-1 | TGCAGCGTGACCGGGACAAATGAAAAACTGTTTTTT | CSVTGTNEKLFF
NA | TRBJ2-7 | NA | TRBV20-1 | TGCAGTGCTAGTCTCTTGGTGGGCCAAGAGGCCCAGTACTTC | CSASLLVGQEAQYF
NA | TRBJ1-5 | NA | TRBV7-2 | TGTGCCAGCAGCGTAGAGACGGCGGCGGATCAGCCCCAGCATTTT | CASSVETAADQPQHF
few | TRBJ2-7 | NA | TRBV6-7 | TGTGCCAGCAGTTACTGGGACTCTCCTGTGGTCTACGAGCAGTACTTC | CASSYWDSPVVYEQYF